The following is a T cell receptor (beta chain) sequence with its context. The sample holds many counts of this clonotype. No antigen is known for it. Base qualities were left out, and no much larger clone turns up one base away. For repertoire sequencing, the TCR beta CDR3 regions were amplified from RNA transcripts. A first-round RT-PCR used HTBI primers with the Qiagen OneStep RT-PCR kit, followed by a second-round multiplex PCR, size selection and purification. The libraries underwent paired-end sequencing with 100 bp reads on an Illumina HiSeq2000. The authors' analysis ran thus. SOAPnuke was used for read processing, and reads with adapters, uncalled bases, a mean Phred below 15, or no exact constant-primer or identifier match were discarded. COPE v1.2.5 was used to merge high-quality paired reads. Each unique nucleotide sequence was defined as a clonotype, and clonotypes were aligned to IMGT TRB V, D and J references with MiTCR v1.1. Analysis was restricted to V-J combinations with a frequency above 0.0001, which covered roughly 99% of repertoires. A TCR clonal expansion and chaos score per V-J combination was defined as the ratio of F50 clonal expansion to chaos observed in the TCRdist matrix. Welch's t-statistics and random forest were used to narrow the features down to 13 V-J combinations, which were then fed into a naive Bayes classifier. The similarity between thyroid and blood repertoires was quantified using the Morisita-Horn index. TCRdb cleaned the public reads at Q25 with fastp, built clones with MiXCR and kept in-frame beta chains. CDR3 protein sequences are deduplicated, and each keeps its most common genes and DNA. Here the V and J calls rest on TCRdb's processing, not on the authors' analysis. This sample gives about 170,000 distinct CDR3 sequences in total; approximately 40% of them show up just once. The top ten clonotypes cover about 5.8% of the sample.

Ophthalmopathy patients had moderately to severely active disease, Clinical Activity Score of at least 3, NOSPECS grade of at least 4, and disease duration under 3 months. Patients were excluded if they had other autoimmune diseases, uncontrolled infections, pregnancy or lactation. Clinical symptoms, serum thyroxine, TRAb, thyroid ultrasound and orbital computed tomography formed the basis of the diagnosis. Using Ficoll-Paque density gradient centrifugation, PBMCs were isolated from 8.5 to 10 ml of fresh peripheral blood. Total RNA was extracted using Trizol reagent, and RNA quality was checked on an Agilent 2100 Bioanalyzer. The source of the sample is a study of Graves' ophthalmopathy and Graves' hyperthyroidism (dated by TCRdb to between 2017 and 2018). Regarding the research as a whole: Peripheral blood was collected before any treatment was given, at the time of initial diagnosis. Following sample collection, hyperthyroidism patients were given methimazole at a starting dose of 30 mg daily, and ophthalmopathy patients were given high-dose intravenous methylprednisolone. The 75 to 100 discovery patients were randomly divided into training and test sets at a 7:3 ratio. In total, around 140 blood samples were TCR-sequenced: roughly 45 ophthalmopathy, 75 hyperthyroidism and roughly 17 hyperthyroidism-to-ophthalmopathy patients. The independent validation cohort included roughly 19 hyperthyroidism patients plus 17 patients who later progressed from hyperthyroidism to ophthalmopathy. The study used TCR beta repertoire signatures to distinguish Graves' ophthalmopathy from Graves' hyperthyroidism and to predict progression to ophthalmopathy. In more than five hyperthyroidism patients, the T-cell repertoires found in thyroid tissue were compared with those found in blood. To explore V-J signatures distinguishing ophthalmopathy from hyperthyroidism, a discovery set of about a hundred patients (more than 40 ophthalmopathy, some 55 stable hyperthyroidism) was enrolled.

Overall study results and their limits: The 13-signature model separated ophthalmopathy from stable hyperthyroidism with 85% to 90% sensitivity and about 81% specificity in cross-validation, and 80%/75% in the test set. In validation, the model predicted ophthalmopathy progression with more than 55% sensitivity and about 73% specificity; more than ten predicted patients were CT-confirmed with GO in a median of approximately six months. Most of the expanded thyroid clonotypes with a frequency above 0.001 were also detected in blood, and it was suggested that the thyroid immune response may be reflected by blood repertoires. Sample size was not statistically predetermined, and group allocation was not concealed from the investigators.

Sequencing was carried out using peripheral blood. The source of this sequence is a woman in her thirties or forties with Graves' ophthalmopathy. Donor details come from another sample of the same person, matched by shared clones.

The CDR3 region has the sequence CASTHWETSGRTGELFF. The bases read TGTGCCAGCACCCATTGGGAGACTAGCGGGAGGACCGGGGAGCTGTTTTTT. The V gene is TRBV11-2 and the J gene is TRBJ2-2, with TRBD2 identical over 13 junction bases. According to the germline V gene, CDR1 reads SGHAT and CDR2 reads FQNNGV. V has 7 bases trimmed and J has 5 bases trimmed; junction bases matching no gene number 10. Inclusive of the bounding cysteine and phenylalanine, the CDR3 is 17 residues long. The entry retains the CDR3 DNA only, 51 bases that are in frame from base 1.